This TCR beta chain was obtained from a study of spatial heterogeneity in lung cancer. Study background: The library had UMIs, and each TCR and UMI pair averaged more than ten raw reads. Findings and limits, study-wide: More often at tumor resection than at routine follow-up, ubiquitous expanded tumor TCRs were detected in the blood.

This clonotype was counted only a few times. Its cognate antigen is unknown. The CDR3 consists of 15 residues. Trimming took off 3 bases at V and 2 bases at J, with 12 bases between the two ends. Germline V gene data show CDR1 as SGHNT and CDR2 as YYREEE (reference sequence). Time point indicated: sample taken at primary tumor resection. Sequencing covered unsorted whole RNA taken from tumor, nontumor lung or frozen PBMC. There were approximately 69 donors, all of them untreated patients with early-stage non-small cell lung cancer. Every TCR cDNA molecule carried a tag that served as a unique molecular identifier. TCRdb used MiXCR to reprocess the 5' RACE reads, holding one entry per CDR3 protein. The sample records 82,000 or so distinct CDR3 sequences, approximately 12% being singletons.

The chain employs TRBV5-4 and TRBJ1-5; a weak D match, TRBD1 (6 bases). The sample in question was PBMCs, obtained at surgery. The sequence was obtained from a male donor with early-stage non-small cell lung cancer. CDR3 residues: CASSWGGSRNQPQHF. CDR3 nucleotide sequence: TGTGCCAGCAGCTGGGGGGGCAGTCGCAATCAGCCCCAGCATTTT.